These 24 T cell receptor beta chains were all obtained from the same sample, sequenced in a study of cytomegalovirus exposure and HLA in healthy donors. PCR was performed using 60 Vbeta and 13 Jbeta primers. The table came from immunoSEQ multiplex PCR; TCRdb's copy has only in-frame clones and leaves some out. The data show 90,000 to 130,000 clones, approximately 70% seen once. Sequenced: PBMCs. These receptors originate from a man aged 25 to 45 in good health and CMV-seropositive.

J is TRBJ1-1 and V is TRBV6-1; possibly TRBD1 for D (6 bases). The germline V gene has CDR1 MNHNS and CDR2 SASEGT. The CDR3 loop spans 14 amino acids. Trimming removed 3 bases from V and 3 bases from J, with 11 bases in between. CDR3 bases: TGTGCCAGCAGTGAGGGGGGGCGAGACACTGAAGCTTTCTTT. The encoded protein is CASSEGGRDTEAFF.

V usage is TRBV6-5 and J usage is TRBJ1-2, with D possibly being TRBD1 (5 bases). The CDR3 length is 14 residues. V gave up 0 bases and J gave up 6 bases, with 11 bases separating them. The germline V gene has CDR1 MNHEY and CDR2 SVGAGI. Written as DNA, the CDR3 is TGTGCCAGCAGTTACTCAAGGGGTCGGAATGGCTACACCTTC. Translation: CASSYSRGRNGYTF.

This clone was counted between two and nine times. The V and J genes are TRBV30 and TRBJ2-1, with D possibly TRBD1 on 6 matching bases. Germline V gene lookup returns CDR1 GTSNPN and CDR2 SVGIG (reference sequence). The CDR3 is made up of 12 amino acids. Trimming took 0 bases from V and 7 from J, leaving 7 bases between them. DNA for the CDR3: TGTGCCTGGAGTGTTGACAGGAATGAGCAGTTCTTC. Protein product: CAWSVDRNEQFF.

The chain joins TRBV29-1 to TRBJ1-1; TRBD1 matches 7 bases. The CDR3 is 12 residues long. V trimming: 3 bases; J trimming: 7 bases; junction bases outside the gene matches: 5. Germline CDR1 and CDR2: SQVTM and ANQGSEA. CDR3 sequence (DNA): TGCAGCGTTGATGGGACAGCGAGTGAAGCTTTCTTT. Amino acids: CSVDGTASEAFF.

The chain couples TRBV27 to TRBJ2-5; D call uncertain. V was shortened by 4 bases and J by 5 bases, with 11 bases between the two germline ends. Germline V gene lookup returns CDR1 MNHEY and CDR2 SMNVEV (reference sequence). This CDR3 has 13 amino acids. The CDR3 sequence: CASSSPPGETQYF. The CDR3 DNA is TGTGCCAGCAGTTCCCCCCCCGGGGAGACCCAGTACTTC.

The rearrangement uses TRBV30 and TRBJ1-1, with unresolved D. This CDR3 has 13 residues. CDR1 and CDR2 from the germline V gene are GTSNPN and SVGIG (reference sequence). Trimming left V 0 bases short and J 1 base short, with 6 bases between. In nucleotides, the CDR3 is TGTGCCTGGAGTGTAAACAGGAACACTGAAGCTTTCTTT. It codes for CAWSVNRNTEAFF. The complete variable domain, with remaining parts taken from reference TRBV30 and TRBJ1-1, reads SQTIHQWPATLVQPVGSPLSLECTVEGTSNPNLYWYRQAAGRGLQLLFYSVGIGQISSEVPQNLSASRPQDRQFILSSKKLLLSDSGFYLCAWSVNRNTEAFFGQGTRLTVV.

This chain connects TRBV27 to TRBJ2-7, with TRBD1 identical over 7 bases. The CDR3 has 14 residues. The germline V gene encodes CDR1 MNHEY and CDR2 SMNVEV (reference sequence). V dropped 5 bases and J dropped 4; count of bases not matched to a gene: 8. For the CDR3, the DNA is TGTGCCAGCAGTGAGAGCAGGGGGAAATACGAGCAGTACGTC. Amino acid sequence: CASSESRGKYEQYV.

This clone came up once. CDR3 sequence reads: CASSLGQGLSYEQYF. Written as DNA, the CDR3 is TGTGCCAGCAGCCTTGGACAGGGTTTATCCTACGAGCAGTACTTC. This chain uses TRBV5-6 with TRBJ2-7; 8 bases agree with TRBD1. In germline, CDR1 is SGHDT, CDR2 YYEEEE. This CDR3 is built from 15 residues. V gave up 4 bases and J gave up 1 base; unmatched junction bases: 7. Combining the CDR3 with reference TRBV5-6 and TRBJ2-7 gives the whole variable domain DAGVTQSPTHLIKTRGQQVTLRCSPKSGHDTVSWYQQALGQGPQFIFQYYEEEERQRGNFPDRFSGHQFPNYSSELNVNALLLGDSALYLCASSLGQGLSYEQYFGPGTRLTVT.

This clone was observed once. The chain recombines TRBV30 with TRBJ2-5; 7 positions agree with TRBD1. CDR1 and CDR2 (germline): GTSNPN, SVGIG (reference sequence). CDR3 length: 15 residues. V shed 0 bases, J shed 4 bases, and the junction held 8 bases outside the gene matches. CDR3 amino acids: CAWSVTGAQIETQYF. For the CDR3, the DNA is TGTGCCTGGAGTGTTACAGGGGCACAAATAGAGACCCAGTACTTC.

The rearrangement uses TRBV10-3 and TRBJ1-6; D ambiguous. This CDR3 comprises 13 residues. Per the germline V gene, CDR1 is ENHRY and CDR2 is SYGVKD. The V end lost 2 bases, the J end lost 10 bases, and 9 bases lay between the germline ends. The DNA for the CDR3 is TGTGCCATCAGTGAGGTAGCACACTCACCCCTCCACTTT. It codes for CAISEVAHSPLHF.

This clone was recorded a few times. This chain connects TRBV4-1 to TRBJ1-4; no reliable D call. The CDR3 contains 17 residues. Trimming removed 1 base from V and 0 bases from J, with 12 bases in between. Germline CDR1 is MGHRA and CDR2 is YSYEKL. The CDR3: CASSQVIYLATNEKLFF. Written as DNA, the CDR3 is TGCGCCAGCAGCCAAGTAATCTACCTTGCAACTAATGAAAAACTGTTTTTT.

The rearrangement links TRBV6-1 to TRBJ2-3; 7 nucleotides line up with TRBD2. The V and J ends lost 7 bases and 0 bases, in that order; junction bases with no gene match: 7. Germline CDR1 MNHNS, CDR2 SASEGT. CDR3 length: 15 amino acids. The CDR3 DNA reads TGTGCCAGCATTCGCGGGAGTTCGAGCACAGATACGCAGTATTTT. Translated: CASIRGSSSTDTQYF.

This clone was seen only a few times. The chain has TRBV29-1 and TRBJ2-1; 7 bases align to TRBD1. V lost 7 bases, J lost 7 bases, and 19 bases stayed unmatched. The CDR3 length is 16 residues. Germline V gene lookup returns CDR1 SQVTM and CDR2 ANQGSEA. The CDR3 coding sequence is TGCAGCGCCATTCGACAGGGCTCTAAGGTAGTGAATGAGCAGTTCTTC. Translated, it gives CSAIRQGSKVVNEQFF.

The DNA for the CDR3 is TGTGCCAGCAGCTTATCCCCTGCCTACGAGCAGTACTTC. Protein sequence: CASSLSPAYEQYF. The rearrangement uses TRBV7-9 and TRBJ2-7; no firm D call. This CDR3 is built from 13 residues. Germline V lookup: CDR1 SEHNR, CDR2 FQNEAQ (reference sequence). V lost 2 bases and J 2 bases, leaving 7 bases between the germline ends.

The chain carries TRBV5-1 and TRBJ2-7; 9 bases are shared with TRBD1. The CDR3 has 14 amino acids. Trimming cost V 4 bases and J 3 bases; bases outside gene matches: 5. Germline assignment: CDR1 SGHRS and CDR2 YFSETQ. The CDR3 DNA follows: TGCGCCAGCAGCCTCGCGACAGGGGGCTACGAGCAGTACTTC. As protein: CASSLATGGYEQYF.

V is TRBV2 and J is TRBJ2-7, with 10 bases that match TRBD2. This CDR3 region has 15 residues. Germline V gives CDR1 SNHLY, CDR2 FYNNEI. V gave up 1 base and J gave up 2 bases; unmatched junction bases: 2. CDR3: CASSEEAGGPYEQYF. CDR3 bases: TGTGCCAGCAGTGAAGAAGCGGGGGGGCCCTACGAGCAGTACTTC.

The V call is TRBV5-1, the J call TRBJ2-7; TRBD1 matches 7 bases. Germline V gives CDR1 SGHRS, CDR2 YFSETQ. This CDR3 has 14 residues. Trimming cost V 4 bases and J 0 bases; bases outside gene matches: 4. The CDR3 bases are TGCGCCAGCAGCCAGGGGGTCGGCTCCTACGAGCAGTACGTC. Translation: CASSQGVGSYEQYV.

This clone was seen only a few times. The V gene is TRBV27, the J gene TRBJ1-5; no clear D. CDR1 is MNHEY and CDR2 is SMNVEV in the germline V gene (reference sequence). V was clipped by 4 bases and J by 6 bases, with 10 bases between them. The CDR3 covers 13 residues. CDR3 sequence (DNA): TGTGCCAGCAGTTCCTGGCCCACTCAGCCCCAGCATTTT. This encodes CASSSWPTQPQHF.

The chain is built from TRBV18 and TRBJ2-3; 11 bases map to TRBD2. Germline-derived CDR1 and CDR2 are KGHSH and LQKENI. CDR3 length equals 19 residues. Trimming cost V 0 bases and J 6 bases; bases outside gene matches: 14. DNA for the CDR3: TGTGCCAGCTCACCACCGGATAGCGGGGGGGCCTTTACGATTGATACGCAGTATTTT. Encoded protein: CASSPPDSGGAFTIDTQYF.

This clone was observed a handful of times. The rearrangement joins TRBV11-2 to TRBJ1-6; D remains unclear. Trimming pared 7 bases from V and 0 bases from J, leaving 10 bases between. Per the germline V gene, CDR1 is SGHAT and CDR2 is FQNNGV. The CDR3 has 15 residues. The CDR3 loop is CASKHRDSYNSPLHF. CDR3 in DNA: TGTGCCAGCAAGCACAGAGACTCCTATAATTCACCCCTCCACTTT.

The chain couples TRBV27 to TRBJ1-3, with 9 bases that match TRBD1. Germline CDR1 and CDR2: MNHEY and SMNVEV (reference sequence). This CDR3 is 15 amino acids long. V gave up 0 bases and J gave up 5 bases; unmatched junction bases: 2. The CDR3 region is CASSLSGQGRNTIYF. The CDR3 bases are TGTGCCAGCAGTTTATCCGGACAGGGGAGAAACACCATATATTTT.

The gene calls are TRBV10-1 and TRBJ2-3; the match to TRBD2 covers 9 bases. V dropped 2 bases and J dropped 1; count of bases not matched to a gene: 7. Germline loops: CDR1 WNHNN, CDR2 SYGVQD (reference sequence). The CDR3 is 17 amino acids. CDR3 in DNA: TGCGCCAGCAGTGAGATCCGAGTAGCGGGGGGCACAGATACGCAGTATTTT. It encodes CASSEIRVAGGTDTQYF.

The J gene is TRBJ1-2, the V gene TRBV9; D is unclear. V was shortened by 4 bases and J by 8 bases, with 18 bases between the two germline ends. CDR1 is SGDLS and CDR2 is YYNGEE in the germline V gene. This CDR3 region has 14 residues. CDR3 nucleotides: TGTGCCAGCAGCCCAAGTGGAGGGCTCAGAGGCTACACCTTC. Translating it yields CASSPSGGLRGYTF.

The V call is TRBV5-6, the J call TRBJ2-7; TRBD2 agrees at 15 bases. Per germline, CDR1 SGHDT and CDR2 YYEEEE. Trimming removed 4 bases from V and 7 bases from J; junction bases left unmatched: 3. The CDR3 is 14 residues long. The CDR3 here is CASSPGLAGGEQYF. The CDR3 DNA follows: TGTGCCAGCAGCCCGGGACTAGCGGGGGGTGAGCAGTACTTC.